This TCR beta chain was identified in a study of sequential checkpoint blockade in melanoma. About the study: Patients were randomized 1:1 to nivolumab-then-ipilimumab or ipilimumab-then-nivolumab first-line. After both sequences, patients received maintenance nivolumab.

Here immunoSEQ multiplex PCR was the method, and the copy in TCRdb shows in-frame clones only, minus some. This sample carries about 32,000 clones, more than 70% of them seen once, and the ten largest clones take approximately 20%. Treatment indicated: randomized to nivolumab then ipilimumab (arm A) or the reverse (arm B). No patient had prior DNA-damaging chemotherapy. From thawed PBMCs, live CD3+CD8+ cells negative for CD19 and CD56 were sorted. Germline CDR1 SGHRS, CDR2 YFSETQ. This CDR3 region has 19 residues. With 4 bases clipped from V and 5 bases from J, the junction kept 20 bases outside the gene matches. The table lists this clone with a few counts.

The source material was CD8+ T cells sorted from blood (inferred from file names), sampled from a patient given nivolumab and ipilimumab in sequence. This rearrangement joins TRBV5-1 to TRBJ2-7; 11 bases line up with TRBD1. The receptor comes from a human donor with melanoma. The CDR3 sequence: CASSPYGQGARSYGDEQYF. Written as DNA, the CDR3 is TGCGCCAGCAGCCCCTACGGACAGGGGGCGAGATCTTACGGCGACGAGCAGTACTTC.